This TCR beta chain is from a study of monozygotic twins with inflammatory bowel disease. TCRdb reprocessed the 5' RACE reads; each CDR3 protein has one entry and no DNA is given. This sample contains around 140,000 distinct CDR3 sequences. CDR3 length: 17 amino acids. The receptor comes from a human donor with ulcerative colitis or Crohn's disease, or a healthy co-twin of an affected twin (not recorded which). Sequencing was performed on blood. The V and J genes are TRBV12-3 or TRBV12-4 and TRBJ1-1; the TCRdb call, TRBD1, lacks DNA for checking. The CDR3 reads CASSSQLGGAVNTEAFF.